A selection of T cell receptor beta chains follows, all from one sample in a study of radiotherapy plus CTLA-4 blockade in lung cancer. Produced via immunoSEQ multiplex PCR; TCRdb's table is partial and in-frame only. Of 70,000 to 95,000 clones listed, about four fifths are singletons. The sample consisted of peripheral blood, taken from a patient treated with radiotherapy plus ipilimumab. These receptors were collected from a human donor with non-small cell lung cancer that progressed on radiotherapy plus ipilimumab. The CDR3 runs from the conserved cysteine through the conserved F or W. D genes are given only for firm matches. Size values are once, few and many counts, or a class for expanded clones, and some rows have none.

j_gene: TRBJ1-1
v_gene: TRBV7-6
abundance: few
d_gene: -
CDR3aa: CASSLVKGGGTEAFF
CDR3nt: TGTGCCAGCAGCTTGGTCAAGGGGGGAGGGACTGAAGCTTTCTTT

j_gene: TRBJ1-6
v_gene: TRBV4-1
abundance: -
d_gene: -
CDR3aa: CASSQTGAVPLHF
CDR3nt: TGCGCCAGCAGCCAGACAGGAGCTGTGCCCCTCCACTTT

j_gene: TRBJ2-1
v_gene: TRBV23-1
abundance: -
d_gene: TRBD2
CDR3aa: CASSHLGGMDIAGGSRLYNEQFF
CDR3nt: TGCGCCAGCAGTCATCTCGGTGGGATGGACATAGCGGGGGGATCTAGGCTCTACAATGAGCAGTTCTTC

j_gene: TRBJ1-5
v_gene: TRBV4-3
abundance: -
d_gene: -
CDR3aa: CASSQDRARNNQPQHF
CDR3nt: TGCGCCAGCAGCCAAGATCGGGCACGGAACAATCAGCCCCAGCATTTT

j_gene: TRBJ1-1
v_gene: TRBV27
abundance: -
d_gene: -
CDR3aa: CASSRQMNTEAFF
CDR3nt: TGTGCCAGCAGTAGACAGATGAACACTGAAGCTTTCTTT

j_gene: TRBJ1-4
v_gene: TRBV4-1
abundance: -
d_gene: TRBD1
CDR3aa: CASSQDLDRGNEKLFF
CDR3nt: TGCGCCAGCAGCCAAGACTTAGACAGGGGTAATGAAAAACTGTTTTTT

j_gene: TRBJ2-1
v_gene: TRBV4-3
abundance: once
d_gene: TRBD2
CDR3aa: CASSHVLAPNNEQFF
CDR3nt: TGCGCCAGCAGCCACGTACTAGCGCCGAACAATGAGCAGTTCTTC

j_gene: TRBJ2-6
v_gene: TRBV5-1
abundance: -
d_gene: -
CDR3aa: CASSLVSGANVLTF
CDR3nt: TGCGCCAGCAGCTTAGTATCTGGGGCCAACGTCCTGACTTTC

j_gene: TRBJ2-3
v_gene: TRBV28
abundance: -
d_gene: TRBD1
CDR3aa: CASSPTGQGTDTQYF
CDR3nt: TGTGCCAGCAGTCCCACCGGACAGGGAACAGATACGCAGTATTTT

j_gene: TRBJ1-1
v_gene: TRBV6-6
abundance: once
d_gene: -
CDR3aa: CASIWRWDTEAFF
CDR3nt: TGTGCCAGCATATGGAGGTGGGACACTGAAGCTTTCTTT

j_gene: TRBJ1-2
v_gene: TRBV5-1
abundance: -
d_gene: TRBD1
CDR3aa: CASSLVSTGEYGYTF
CDR3nt: TGCGCCAGCAGCTTGGTCTCCACAGGGGAGTATGGCTACACCTTC

j_gene: TRBJ2-5
v_gene: TRBV5-6
abundance: -
d_gene: -
CDR3aa: CASSLYWQAQETQYF
CDR3nt: TGTGCCAGCAGCTTATATTGGCAGGCTCAAGAGACCCAGTACTTC

j_gene: TRBJ2-3
v_gene: TRBV7-3
abundance: -
d_gene: -
CDR3aa: CASSLGLGGAGVDTQYF
CDR3nt: TGTGCCAGCAGCTTAGGCCTCGGAGGGGCCGGTGTAGATACGCAGTATTTT

j_gene: TRBJ1-3
v_gene: TRBV9
abundance: -
d_gene: TRBD1
CDR3aa: CASSSGQGAGNTIYF
CDR3nt: TGTGCCAGCAGCTCGGGACAGGGGGCCGGAAACACCATATATTTT

j_gene: TRBJ2-2
v_gene: TRBV19
abundance: -
d_gene: -
CDR3aa: CASKGRQTNTGELFF
CDR3nt: TGTGCCAGTAAGGGGCGACAAACGAACACCGGGGAGCTGTTTTTT

j_gene: TRBJ1-1
v_gene: TRBV5-1
abundance: -
d_gene: -
CDR3aa: CASSLDYEGFPTEAFF
CDR3nt: TGCGCCAGCAGCTTGGACTACGAGGGGTTCCCCACTGAAGCTTTCTTT

j_gene: TRBJ2-7
v_gene: TRBV5-6
abundance: -
d_gene: -
CDR3aa: CASSLGLLNEQYF
CDR3nt: TGTGCCAGCAGCTTGGGGTTACTAAACGAGCAGTACTTC

j_gene: TRBJ2-7
v_gene: TRBV30
abundance: -
d_gene: -
CDR3aa: CAWNRMFYEQYF
CDR3nt: TGTGCCTGGAATAGGATGTTCTACGAGCAGTACTTC

j_gene: TRBJ2-1
v_gene: TRBV27
abundance: -
d_gene: -
CDR3aa: CASTQAHEQFF
CDR3nt: TGTGCCAGCACACAGGCACATGAGCAGTTCTTC

j_gene: TRBJ2-4
v_gene: TRBV7-9
abundance: -
d_gene: TRBD2
CDR3aa: CASSRVGGYIQYF
CDR3nt: TGTGCCAGCAGCCGCGTGGGAGGGTACATTCAGTACTTC

j_gene: TRBJ2-5
v_gene: TRBV4-1
abundance: -
d_gene: TRBD1
CDR3aa: CASSQGHVGGTGSIEQYF
CDR3nt: TGCGCCAGCAGCCAAGGTCATGTTGGCGGGACAGGTTCTATAGAGCAGTACTTC

j_gene: TRBJ2-7
v_gene: TRBV7-8
abundance: -
d_gene: -
CDR3aa: CASSLGGPGEQYF
CDR3nt: TGTGCCAGCAGCTTAGGGGGGCCTGGCGAGCAGTACTTC

j_gene: TRBJ2-7
v_gene: TRBV2
abundance: -
d_gene: TRBD1
CDR3aa: CASSDPQGKPRGRSREQYF
CDR3nt: TGTGCCAGCAGTGACCCACAGGGGAAGCCTCGAGGACGCAGTCGCGAGCAGTACTTC

j_gene: TRBJ2-7
v_gene: TRBV7-9
abundance: -
d_gene: -
CDR3aa: CASSATYEQYF
CDR3nt: TGTGCCAGCTCCGCTACCTACGAGCAGTACTTC